The 28 T cell receptor beta chains presented below share a single source sample, sequenced in a study of T cells in localized non-small cell lung cancer. TCRdb's table, derived via immunoSEQ multiplex PCR, lists solely in-frame clones and lacks some. This repertoire shows around 25,000 clones, roughly 92% found once; its top ten account for 2.7%. This sample comprised peripheral blood, obtained before any cancer treatment. The source of these receptors is a woman between 35 and 70 years old with stage I lung adenocarcinoma.

The chain combines TRBV2 with TRBJ1-1; 9 bases are shared with TRBD1. CDR3 size: 14 residues. The ends lost 6 bases at V and 4 bases at J; junction bases unmatched: 6. Germline lookup yields CDR1 SNHLY and CDR2 FYNNEI. In DNA, the CDR3 is TGTGCCAGCAGATCCGGACAGGGGTTCACTGAAGCTTTCTTT. Translation gives CASRSGQGFTEAFF.

The chain recombines TRBV2 with TRBJ2-2; unclear D gene. V lost 1 base and J 4 bases, leaving 13 bases between the germline ends. The germline V gene has CDR1 SNHLY and CDR2 FYNNEI. This CDR3 has 16 amino acids. In DNA, the CDR3 is TGTGCCAGCAGTGAAGTGACTCGGGCCCCCACCGGGGAGCTGTTTTTT. Its translation is CASSEVTRAPTGELFF. The complete variable domain, with remaining parts taken from reference TRBV2 and TRBJ2-2, reads EPEVTQTPSHQVTQMGQEVILRCVPISNHLYFYWYRQILGQKVEFLVSFYNNEISEKSEIFDDQFSVERPDGSNFTLKIRSTKLEDSAMYFCASSEVTRAPTGELFFGEGSRLTVL.

The chain carries TRBV4-2 and TRBJ2-7, with 8 bases fitting TRBD2. This CDR3 is 16 amino acids long. Per germline, CDR1 LGHNA and CDR2 YNFKEQ. V was pared by 3 bases and J by 2 bases, with 9 bases of the junction left unmatched. CDR3 sequence: CASSHTGGPATYEQYF. The CDR3 DNA reads TGTGCCAGCAGCCACACGGGGGGGCCCGCCACCTACGAGCAGTACTTC.

The gene calls are TRBV18 and TRBJ1-4; D ambiguous. CDR1 and CDR2 from the germline V gene are KGHSH and LQKENI. CDR3 length equals 13 residues. V gave up 4 bases and J gave up 8 bases, with 11 bases separating them. The CDR3, as DNA: TGTGCCAGCTCACTGGACGTAGAGGAAAAACTGTTTTTT. Residues: CASSLDVEEKLFF.

The J gene is TRBJ2-5, the V gene TRBV5-1; D gene ambiguous. The ends were cut back, 0 bases at V and 9 bases at J, with 18 bases in the middle. The length of the CDR3 is 15 residues. Germline assignment: CDR1 SGHRS and CDR2 YFSETQ. The CDR3 nucleotides are TGCGCCAGCAGCTTGGAGGGTCCACCCCAAGACTCCCAGTACTTC. This gives the protein CASSLEGPPQDSQYF.

This clone was picked up one time. The V call is TRBV30, the J call TRBJ2-3; D possibly uses TRBD1 or TRBD2 (5 bases each). Germline loops: CDR1 GTSNPN, CDR2 SVGIG (reference sequence). Trimming took 5 bases from V and 0 from J, leaving 9 bases between them. The CDR3 spans 13 residues. The CDR3 coding sequence is TGTGCCTGGTCAGGGAGCAGCACAGATACGCAGTATTTT. As protein: CAWSGSSTDTQYF. The entire variable domain, with the rest obtained from reference TRBV30 and TRBJ2-3, is as follows: SQTIHQWPATLVQPVGSPLSLECTVEGTSNPNLYWYRQAAGRGLQLLFYSVGIGQISSEVPQNLSASRPQDRQFILSSKKLLLSDSGFYLCAWSGSSTDTQYFGPGTRLTVL.

This clone was seen more than once but under ten times. The genes are TRBV7-2 and TRBJ2-1, with TRBD2 matching over 13 bases. This CDR3 region has 13 residues. With V trimmed by 5 bases and J by 15 bases, 7 bases remained unmatched. The germline V gene has CDR1 SGHTA and CDR2 FQGNSA. The CDR3 sequence: CASSPGTSGARFF. The CDR3 region has the DNA TGTGCCAGCAGCCCTGGGACTAGCGGGGCCCGGTTCTTC.

This chain links TRBV7-9 with TRBJ1-1, with D perhaps TRBD1 (5 bases). The germline CDR1 and CDR2 sequences are SEHNR and FQNEAQ (reference sequence). The CDR3 runs to 16 residues. Trimming stripped 4 bases from V and 4 bases from J, with 19 bases between. CDR3 DNA: TGTGCCAGCAGCTCCCGTAGACAGTTTAATTTCACTGAAGCTTTCTTT. Its translation is CASSSRRQFNFTEAFF.

J is TRBJ2-7 and V is TRBV4-1, with 8 bases fitting TRBD2. V lost 2 bases and J lost 3; bases outside the gene matches: 9. CDR1 and CDR2 from the germline V gene are MGHRA and YSYEKL. CDR3 length equals 16 residues. The CDR3 region has the DNA TGCGCCAGCAGCCAAACGTCGGGGGGGGATCTCTACGAGCAGTACTTC. Its translation is CASSQTSGGDLYEQYF.

The CDR3 DNA reads as TGTGCCACCAGCAGATACAGGGGCAGCTCCTACGAGCAGTACTTC. Translated, it gives CATSRYRGSSYEQYF. The chain is built from TRBV15 and TRBJ2-7, with 7 bases that match TRBD1. CDR1 LNHNV and CDR2 YYDKDF come from the germline V gene (reference sequence). CDR3 length equals 15 residues. V shed 2 bases, J shed 0 bases, and the junction held 4 bases outside the gene matches. The full variable domain, completed using reference TRBV15 and TRBJ2-7, is DAMVIQNPRYQVTQFGKPVTLSCSQTLNHNVMYWYQQKSSQAPKLLFHYYDKDFNNEADTPDNFQSRRPNTSFCFLDIRSPGLGDTAMYLCATSRYRGSSYEQYFGPGTRLTVT.

The chain is built from TRBV5-1 and TRBJ1-5; the D is unclear. Germline lookup yields CDR1 SGHRS and CDR2 YFSETQ. With 4 bases removed from V and 0 bases from J, the gap between germline ends came to 11 bases. This CDR3 comprises 15 residues. This chain's CDR3 is CASSEDGYSNQPQHF. As DNA, the CDR3 is TGCGCCAGCAGCGAAGACGGATATAGCAATCAGCCCCAGCATTTT.

The chain combines TRBV10-2 with TRBJ2-7, with D perhaps matching TRBD2 (5 bases). This CDR3 has 12 amino acids. Germline CDR1 is WSHSY and CDR2 is SAAADI. V was trimmed by 6 bases and J by 2 bases, leaving 8 bases between them. In DNA, the CDR3 is TGCGCCAGCAGGGACTCTGCCTACGAGCAGTACTTC. Translating gives CASRDSAYEQYF.

J is TRBJ1-4 and V is TRBV5-1, with TRBD1 as a possible D gene (6 bases). Germline V gives CDR1 SGHRS, CDR2 YFSETQ. The ends were cut back, 5 bases at V and 12 bases at J, with 17 bases in the middle. The CDR3 is made up of 13 amino acids. CDR3 in DNA: TGCGCCAGCAGTCGGGACATCCTGGAGGAACTGTTTTTT. It is translated as CASSRDILEELFF.

The gene calls are TRBV4-1 and TRBJ2-5; D remains ambiguous. Trimming removed 0 bases from V and 0 bases from J, with 14 bases in between. CDR1 is MGHRA, CDR2 YSYEKL, per germline. There are 17 residues in the CDR3. CDR3 DNA: TGCGCCAGCAGCCAAGAGCCACCCCCGGCTAACCAAGAGACCCAGTACTTC. Amino acid sequence: CASSQEPPPANQETQYF.

The chain carries TRBV18 and TRBJ1-1, with no clear D. The CDR3 has 14 residues. Germline assignment: CDR1 KGHSH and CDR2 LQKENI. V was trimmed by 0 bases and J by 1 base, leaving 6 bases between them. The CDR3, as DNA: TGTGCCAGCTCACCACCGGGTGGGAACACTGAAGCTTTCTTT. It yields the protein CASSPPGGNTEAFF.

The rearrangement uses TRBV18 and TRBJ2-7, with TRBD2 as a possible D gene (6 bases). Germline CDR1 KGHSH, CDR2 LQKENI. Deletions cut 3 bases from V and 3 bases from J, with 15 bases between. The CDR3 is 15 amino acids. CDR3 sequence (DNA): TGTGCCAGCTCACCTCAAGGGACTCCCAACTACGAGCAGTACTTC. It translates to CASSPQGTPNYEQYF.

The chain uses TRBV19 and TRBJ2-1; the match to TRBD2 covers 8 bases. The V gene's germline CDR1 is LNHDA and CDR2 SQIVND (reference sequence). The CDR3 totals 15 residues. V lost 6 bases to trimming and J lost 4 bases; unmatched junction nucleotides: 8. The CDR3 region is CASSTSSGSYNEQFF. The CDR3 DNA follows: TGTGCCAGTAGCACATCCAGCGGGAGTTACAATGAGCAGTTCTTC.

This sequence joins TRBV7-2 and TRBJ2-3; 10 positions match TRBD1. The CDR3 has 15 amino acids. Germline lookup yields CDR1 SGHTA and CDR2 FQGNSA. With V trimmed by 6 bases and J by 4 bases, 7 bases remained unmatched. CDR3 DNA sequence: TGTGCCAGCAGGCCCGACAGGGGGCACGCAGATACGCAGTATTTT. Amino acid sequence: CASRPDRGHADTQYF.

The chain has TRBV5-1 and TRBJ2-2, with 10 bases lining up with TRBD1. The CDR3 sequence is 17 residues long. The germline CDR1 and CDR2 sequences are SGHRS and YFSETQ. Trimming at V came to 3 bases and at J to 6 bases, leaving 11 bases not matched to a gene. The CDR3 DNA follows: TGCGCCAGCAGCTACCACGGACAGGGGGGAGATGCCGGGGAGCTGTTTTTT. Translating gives CASSYHGQGGDAGELFF.

The gene calls are TRBV7-6 and TRBJ2-1, with TRBD2 as a possible D gene (6 bases). The V and J ends lost 5 bases and 4 bases respectively, with 12 bases between them. The CDR3 runs 14 residues. Germline CDR1 reads SGHVS; CDR2 reads FNYEAQ. As DNA, the CDR3 is TGTGCCAGCAGCCCGAGGGACTTTTACAATGAGCAGTTCTTC. Translated: CASSPRDFYNEQFF.

CDR3 region: CASGLPYREQFF. CDR3 nucleotide sequence: TGTGCTAGTGGTTTGCCTTATAGGGAGCAGTTCTTC. The rearrangement joins TRBV12-5 to TRBJ2-1, with D unclear. CDR1 is LGHNT, CDR2 FRNRAP, per germline. The CDR3 runs to 12 residues. With 2 bases removed from V and 10 bases from J, the gap between germline ends came to 9 bases. Together with reference TRBV12-5 and TRBJ2-1, the CDR3 gives the full variable domain: DARVTQTPRHKVTEMGQEVTMRCQPILGHNTVFWYRQTMMQGLELLAYFRNRAPLDDSGMPKDRFSAEMPDATLATLKIQPSEPRDSAVYFCASGLPYREQFFGPGTRLTVL.

The CDR3 coding sequence is TGCGCCAGCAGTGAGTGGCAAGAGGGGGCAGATACGCAGTATTTT. Protein sequence: CASSEWQEGADTQYF. The chain has TRBV10-2 and TRBJ2-3, with D possibly being TRBD1 (6 bases). The germline V gene has CDR1 WSHSY and CDR2 SAAADI. CDR3 length: 15 amino acids. The ends were cut back, 1 base at V and 4 bases at J, with 12 bases in the middle.

The chain carries TRBV4-1 and TRBJ2-7; D possibly uses TRBD1 or TRBD2 (6 bases each). The germline V gene has CDR1 MGHRA and CDR2 YSYEKL. The CDR3 length is 14 residues. V lost 0 bases and J lost 4, with 10 bases in between. Here the CDR3 reads CASSQDEGGYEQYF. The CDR3 DNA follows: TGCGCCAGCAGCCAAGATGAGGGGGGTTACGAGCAGTACTTC.

This chain links TRBV6-5 with TRBJ2-7; no definite D call. Germline assignment: CDR1 MNHEY and CDR2 SVGAGI. The CDR3 extends over 11 amino acids. Deletions cut 5 bases from V and 4 bases from J, with 6 bases between. The CDR3: CASSPLYEQYF. CDR3 in DNA: TGTGCCAGCAGTCCCTTATACGAGCAGTACTTC.

The chain recombines TRBV28 with TRBJ1-2, with 9 bases matching TRBD1. CDR1 is MDHEN, CDR2 SYDVKM, per germline. The CDR3 contains 18 residues. Losses at the gene ends were 5 bases for V and 4 bases for J; bases not matched to a gene: 17. CDR3 DNA sequence: TGTGCCAGCAGTCCACCGGGACAGGGTACTAAGGGTGGCTATGGCTACACCTTC. Its translation: CASSPPGQGTKGGYGYTF.

This clone has just one count. V gene TRBV6-5 combines with J gene TRBJ1-6, with D possibly TRBD1 on 5 matching bases. Deletions cut 6 bases from V and 6 bases from J, with 9 bases between. The germline CDR1 and CDR2 sequences are MNHEY and SVGAGI. The CDR3 spans 13 residues. CDR3 in amino acids: CASSHRLNSPLHF. In DNA form, the CDR3 reads TGTGCCAGCAGCCACAGGCTTAATTCACCCCTCCACTTT.

The count of this clone is one. The J gene is TRBJ2-3, the V gene TRBV5-8; D is uncertain. CDR3 size: 13 residues. Trimming stripped 6 bases from V and 1 base from J, with 9 bases between. CDR1 and CDR2 (germline): SGHTS, YDEGEE. CDR3 region: CASTSRGTDTQYF. CDR3 nucleotide sequence: TGTGCCAGCACCTCTCGAGGCACAGATACGCAGTATTTT.

This clone was observed a single time. This chain uses TRBV19 with TRBJ1-2, with a tentative D call TRBD1 (5 bases). The V and J ends lost 6 bases and 1 base respectively, with 12 bases between them. Germline V lookup: CDR1 LNHDA, CDR2 SQIVND (reference sequence). The CDR3 consists of 14 residues. The CDR3 region is CASRDTALNYGYTF. The CDR3 DNA reads TGTGCCAGTAGGGACACCGCCCTTAACTATGGCTACACCTTC.